This is a list of T cell receptor beta chains from one sample in a study of cytomegalovirus exposure and HLA in healthy donors. Profiling relied on immunoSEQ multiplex PCR, and the TCRdb table lists in-frame clones only, not all of them. The repertoire holds tens of thousands of clones, 85% seen once, with 9.5% to 12% in the top ten. What was sequenced was PBMCs. These receptors came from a female donor in good health and CMV-seronegative. The CDR3 runs from the conserved cysteine through the conserved F or W. The order of the fields is D gene, J gene, V gene, CDR3 length, CDR3 protein, CDR3 DNA. A D gene is named only where the DNA matches it firmly.

TRBD1,TRBJ1-5,TRBV19,13,CASSADREQPQHF,TGTGCCAGTAGTGCGGACAGGGAGCAGCCCCAGCATTTT
-,TRBJ2-7,TRBV27,15,CASSLGRGASYGQYF,TGTGCCAGCAGTTTAGGTCGGGGGGCTTCCTACGGGCAGTACTTC
-,TRBJ2-1,TRBV7-3,15,CASSPTPSSYNEQFF,TGTGCCAGCAGCCCCACCCCGAGCTCCTACAATGAGCAGTTCTTC
-,TRBJ1-4,TRBV6-5,12,CASRSTGIKLFF,TGTGCCAGCAGATCAACAGGGATAAAACTGTTTTTT
-,TRBJ2-5,TRBV7-9,14,CASSPTGGGETQYF,TGTGCCAGCAGCCCTACCGGGGGAGGCGAGACCCAGTACTTC
-,TRBJ1-1,TRBV6-1,14,CASRMLQYFSEAFF,TGTGCCAGCAGGATGTTACAGTATTTCTCTGAAGCTTTCTTT
TRBD1,TRBJ1-2,TRBV11-2,16,CASSSPPGTGIYGYTF,TGTGCCAGCAGCTCCCCCCCCGGGACAGGGATCTATGGCTACACCTTC
-,TRBJ2-7,TRBV11-2,13,CASSFGSSYEQYF,TGTGCCAGCAGCTTCGGGTCCTCCTACGAGCAGTACTTC
-,TRBJ2-1,TRBV11-2,18,CASSLEGAAFGSYNEQFF,TGTGCCAGCAGCTTAGAGGGGGCGGCATTCGGATCCTACAATGAGCAGTTCTTC
TRBD1,TRBJ2-7,TRBV9,16,CASSSRDRGLGVEQYF,TGTGCCAGCAGCTCCCGGGACAGGGGGCTTGGTGTCGAGCAGTACTTC